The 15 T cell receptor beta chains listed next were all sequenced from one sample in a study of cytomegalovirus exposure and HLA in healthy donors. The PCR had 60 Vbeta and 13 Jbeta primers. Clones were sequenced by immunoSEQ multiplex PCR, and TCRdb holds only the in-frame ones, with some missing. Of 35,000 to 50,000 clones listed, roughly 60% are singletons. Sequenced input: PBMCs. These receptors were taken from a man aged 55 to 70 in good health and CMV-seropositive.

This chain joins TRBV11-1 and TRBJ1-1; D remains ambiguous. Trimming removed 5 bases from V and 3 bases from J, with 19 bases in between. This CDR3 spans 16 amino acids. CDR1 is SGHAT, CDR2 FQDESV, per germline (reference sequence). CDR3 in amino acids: CASSPGRTRGDTEAFF. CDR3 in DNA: TGTGCCAGCAGCCCCGGGAGAACACGAGGAGACACTGAAGCTTTCTTT.

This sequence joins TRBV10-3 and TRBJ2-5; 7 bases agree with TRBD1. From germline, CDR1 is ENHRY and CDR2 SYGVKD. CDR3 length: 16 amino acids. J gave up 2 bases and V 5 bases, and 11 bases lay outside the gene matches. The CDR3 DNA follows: TGTGCCATCAGTTCCCCCGGGACAGCTTTACAAGAGACCCAGTACTTC. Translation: CAISSPGTALQETQYF.

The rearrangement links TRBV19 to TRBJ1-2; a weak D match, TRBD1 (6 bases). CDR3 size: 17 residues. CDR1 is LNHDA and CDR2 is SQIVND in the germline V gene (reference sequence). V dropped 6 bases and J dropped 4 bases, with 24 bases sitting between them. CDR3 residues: CASSISSVRGTAYGYTF. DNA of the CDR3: TGTGCCAGTAGCATCTCCTCAGTTAGGGGGACCGCCTATGGCTACACCTTC.

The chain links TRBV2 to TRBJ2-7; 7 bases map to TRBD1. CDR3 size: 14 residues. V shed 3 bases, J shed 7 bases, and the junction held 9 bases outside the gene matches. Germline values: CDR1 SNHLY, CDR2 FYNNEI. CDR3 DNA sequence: TGTGCCAGCAGTGAGGGACAGACGTACGCAGAGCAGTACTTC. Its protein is CASSEGQTYAEQYF.

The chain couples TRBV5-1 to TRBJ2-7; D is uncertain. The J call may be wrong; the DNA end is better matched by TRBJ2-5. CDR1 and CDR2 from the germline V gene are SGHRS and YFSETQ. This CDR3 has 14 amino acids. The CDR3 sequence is CASSLGGIQETQYF. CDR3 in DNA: TGCGCCAGCAGCTTAGGCGGAATCCAAGAGACCCAGTACTTC.

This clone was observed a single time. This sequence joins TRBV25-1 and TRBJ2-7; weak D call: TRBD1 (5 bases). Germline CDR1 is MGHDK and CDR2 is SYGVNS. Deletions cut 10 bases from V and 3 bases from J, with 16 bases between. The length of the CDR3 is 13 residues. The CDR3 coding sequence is TGTGCCACCAACGAAGGACATAGCTACGAGCAGTACTTC. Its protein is CATNEGHSYEQYF.

This CDR3 is CASSPPGLAGQETQYF. CDR3 DNA: TGTGCCAGCTCACCACCGGGACTAGCGGGTCAAGAGACCCAGTACTTC. The rearrangement uses TRBV18 and TRBJ2-5, with 12 nucleotides matching TRBD2. The CDR3 runs to 16 residues. J lost 2 bases, V lost 0 bases, and 1 base had no gene match. CDR1 and CDR2 from the germline V gene are KGHSH and LQKENI.

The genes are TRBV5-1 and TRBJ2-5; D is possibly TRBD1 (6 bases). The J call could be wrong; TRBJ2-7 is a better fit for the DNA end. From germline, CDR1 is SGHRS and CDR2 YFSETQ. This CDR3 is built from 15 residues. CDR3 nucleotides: TGCGCCAGCAGCTTGGCCAGGGGATCCCAATACGAGCAGTACTTC. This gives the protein CASSLARGSQYEQYF.

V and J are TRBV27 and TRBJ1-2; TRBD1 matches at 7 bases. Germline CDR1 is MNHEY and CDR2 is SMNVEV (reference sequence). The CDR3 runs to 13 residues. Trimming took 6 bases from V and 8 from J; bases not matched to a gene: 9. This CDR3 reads CASSPGQSVGYTF. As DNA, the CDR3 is TGTGCCAGCAGCCCGGGACAGAGCGTGGGCTACACCTTC.

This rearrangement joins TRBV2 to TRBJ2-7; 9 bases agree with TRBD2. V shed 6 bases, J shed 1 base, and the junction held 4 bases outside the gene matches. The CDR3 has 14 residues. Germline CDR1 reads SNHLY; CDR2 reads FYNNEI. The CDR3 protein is CASRPGLASYEQYF. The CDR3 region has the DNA TGTGCCAGCAGACCTGGACTAGCGTCCTACGAGCAGTACTTC.

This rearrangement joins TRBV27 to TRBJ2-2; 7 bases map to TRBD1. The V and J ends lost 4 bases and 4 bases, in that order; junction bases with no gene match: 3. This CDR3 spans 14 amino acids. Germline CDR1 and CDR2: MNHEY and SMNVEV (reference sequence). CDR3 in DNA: TGTGCCAGCAGTTCTAGGGGGCCCACCGGGGAGCTGTTTTTT. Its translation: CASSSRGPTGELFF.

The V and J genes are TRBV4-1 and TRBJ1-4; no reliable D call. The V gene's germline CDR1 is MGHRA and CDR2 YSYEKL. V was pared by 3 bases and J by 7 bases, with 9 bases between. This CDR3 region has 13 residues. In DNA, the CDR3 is TGCGCCAGCAGCCAGGGAGTAATTGAAAAACTGTTTTTT. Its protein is CASSQGVIEKLFF.

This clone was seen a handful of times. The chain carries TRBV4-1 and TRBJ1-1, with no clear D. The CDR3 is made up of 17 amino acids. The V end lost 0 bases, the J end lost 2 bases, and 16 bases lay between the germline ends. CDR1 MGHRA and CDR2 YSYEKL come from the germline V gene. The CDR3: CASSQDYREDLNTEAFF. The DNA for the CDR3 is TGCGCCAGCAGCCAAGATTATCGTGAGGATCTAAACACTGAAGCTTTCTTT.

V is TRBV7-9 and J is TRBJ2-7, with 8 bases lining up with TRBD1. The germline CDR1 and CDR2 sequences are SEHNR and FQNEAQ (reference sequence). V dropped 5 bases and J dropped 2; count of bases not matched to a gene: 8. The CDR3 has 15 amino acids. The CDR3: CASSPRTGSPYEQYF. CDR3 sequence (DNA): TGTGCCAGCAGCCCCCGGACAGGGTCCCCCTACGAGCAGTACTTC.

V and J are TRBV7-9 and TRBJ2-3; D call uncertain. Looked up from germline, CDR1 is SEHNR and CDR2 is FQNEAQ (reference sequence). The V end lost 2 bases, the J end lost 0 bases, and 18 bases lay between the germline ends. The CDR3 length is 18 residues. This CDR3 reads CASSLSLGSLSSTDTQYF. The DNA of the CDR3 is TGTGCCAGCAGCTTAAGCTTGGGCTCCTTATCTAGCACAGATACGCAGTATTTT.